Listed here is a single T cell receptor beta chain. Antigen: not known. TCR alpha and TCR beta cDNA libraries carrying sample barcodes and UMIs were produced by 5'RACE using constant-segment primers. TCRdb passed the 5' RACE reads through MiXCR, listing each CDR3 protein once. The data contain under 300,000 distinct CDR3 sequences, around 10% of them singletons. This sample is drawn from a study of T-cell memory formation after mild COVID-19. Study-level points and caveats: Prior to infection, memory already included some responding clones, suggesting cross-reactive memory joined. CD4/CD8 balance characterized clones contracting day 15 to 85, and CD4+ skew characterized later expanders. Clones that contracted clustered mainly in CM and EM if CD4+ and in EMRA if CD8+.

Trimming left V 4 bases short and J 1 base short, with 13 bases between. CDR3 size: 15 residues. Germline CDR1 and CDR2: LGHNA and YSLEER. Material: PBMCs or a T cell subset sorted from them (not recorded which). The chain has TRBV4-3 and TRBJ1-2, with D hard to call. This TCR derives from a man aged 18 to 35 who had mild COVID-19 (a few samples of this study predate the infection). Cell type and time point are not known. This CDR3 reads CASSRLADGNYGYTF. The CDR3 nucleotides are TGCGCCAGCAGCCGGCTAGCAGACGGTAACTATGGCTACACCTTC.